Listed below are T cell receptor beta chains from one sample, sequenced in a study of blood T cell repertoires in COVID-19. Here immunoSEQ multiplex PCR was the method, and the copy in TCRdb shows in-frame clones only, minus some. Of approximately 200,000 clones listed, roughly 85% are singletons. Sequenced: peripheral blood. The receptors were gathered from a woman aged 25 to 39 with acute or convalescent COVID-19. Both conserved end residues are part of each CDR3. Each record gives: J gene, clone size, V gene, CDR3 length, D gene, CDR3 DNA, CDR3 protein. D genes are given only for firm matches. Clone size appears in some rows only: once, few, many, or a class for an expanded clone.

J gene: TRBJ2-5; clone size: -; V gene: TRBV29-1; CDR3 length: 16; D gene: -; CDR3 DNA: TGCAGCGTTGAGATTTCGGGGAGGTTAAGACAAGAGACCCAGTACTTC; CDR3 protein: CSVEISGRLRQETQYF
J gene: TRBJ1-2; clone size: -; V gene: TRBV28; CDR3 length: 14; D gene: TRBD1; CDR3 DNA: TGTGCCAGCAGACCCGCCGGGACAGCCTATGGCTACACCTTC; CDR3 protein: CASRPAGTAYGYTF
J gene: TRBJ2-3; clone size: -; V gene: TRBV3-1/TRBV3-2; CDR3 length: 18; D gene: -; CDR3 DNA: TGTGCCAGCAGCCAAGGGGTGAGCGGGTCCTCTTACACAGATACGCAGTATTTT; CDR3 protein: CASSQGVSGSSYTDTQYF
J gene: TRBJ2-5; clone size: -; V gene: TRBV7-6; CDR3 length: 15; D gene: TRBD1; CDR3 DNA: TGTGCCAGCAGCTACGGGACAGGGGACCAAGAGACCCAGTACTTC; CDR3 protein: CASSYGTGDQETQYF
J gene: TRBJ1-1; clone size: -; V gene: TRBV7-2; CDR3 length: 14; D gene: TRBD1; CDR3 DNA: TGTGCCAGCAGCTTAGATAACAGGGGCACTGAAGCTTTCTTT; CDR3 protein: CASSLDNRGTEAFF
J gene: TRBJ1-3; clone size: -; V gene: TRBV4-1; CDR3 length: 16; D gene: -; CDR3 DNA: TGCGCCAGCAGCTTCCTAGGACTGCTGTTTGGAAACACCATATATTTT; CDR3 protein: CASSFLGLLFGNTIYF
J gene: TRBJ1-1; clone size: -; V gene: TRBV28; CDR3 length: 16; D gene: -; CDR3 DNA: TGTGCCAGCAGTCTACCCACGGGAGGGATGAACACTGAAGCTTTCTTT; CDR3 protein: CASSLPTGGMNTEAFF
J gene: TRBJ2-5; clone size: -; V gene: TRBV4-1; CDR3 length: 15; D gene: TRBD1; CDR3 DNA: TGCGCCAGCAGCAGGAACCTGGACAGGGGCGAGACCCAGTACTTC; CDR3 protein: CASSRNLDRGETQYF
J gene: TRBJ1-1; clone size: once; V gene: TRBV14; CDR3 length: 13; D gene: -; CDR3 DNA: TGTGCCAGCAGCCAAGATTCTTTGTCGGAAGCTTTCTTT; CDR3 protein: CASSQDSLSEAFF
J gene: TRBJ2-1; clone size: -; V gene: TRBV19; CDR3 length: 15; D gene: TRBD2; CDR3 DNA: TGTGCCAGTACGAGAGGTGAGGGCGGGAGAGGTGAGCAGTTCTTC; CDR3 protein: CASTRGEGGRGEQFF
J gene: TRBJ1-1; clone size: -; V gene: TRBV27; CDR3 length: 13; D gene: -; CDR3 DNA: TGTGCCAGCAGTTTATCCGGGGTGACTGAAGCTTTCTTT; CDR3 protein: CASSLSGVTEAFF
J gene: TRBJ2-1; clone size: -; V gene: TRBV5-1; CDR3 length: 18; D gene: TRBD2; CDR3 DNA: TGCGCCAGCAGCCATACTAGCGGGTTTAGGGGAGCCTACAATGAGCAGTTCTTC; CDR3 protein: CASSHTSGFRGAYNEQFF
J gene: TRBJ1-5; clone size: -; V gene: TRBV2; CDR3 length: 15; D gene: -; CDR3 DNA: TGTGCCAGCAGTGTTACCTTTTCGGGCAATCAGCCCCAGCATTTT; CDR3 protein: CASSVTFSGNQPQHF
J gene: TRBJ1-1; clone size: once; V gene: TRBV6-2/TRBV6-3; CDR3 length: 15; D gene: TRBD1; CDR3 DNA: TGTGCCAGCAGTTACAGGTACGGGGACAGCACTGAAGCTTTCTTT; CDR3 protein: CASSYRYGDSTEAFF
J gene: TRBJ2-3; clone size: -; V gene: TRBV4-2; CDR3 length: 16; D gene: TRBD2; CDR3 DNA: TGTGCCAGCAGCCAAGAACTGCGGGGGGCCCGGGATACGCAGTATTTT; CDR3 protein: CASSQELRGARDTQYF
J gene: TRBJ1-4; clone size: -; V gene: TRBV15; CDR3 length: 15; D gene: -; CDR3 DNA: TGTGCCACCAGCATGGGGCAGGGGAATAATGAAAAACTGTTTTTT; CDR3 protein: CATSMGQGNNEKLFF
J gene: TRBJ2-2; clone size: -; V gene: TRBV27; CDR3 length: 13; D gene: -; CDR3 DNA: TGTGCCAGCAGATTCGGGAGCGCCGGGGAGCTGTTTTTT; CDR3 protein: CASRFGSAGELFF
J gene: TRBJ2-7; clone size: -; V gene: TRBV4-2; CDR3 length: 14; D gene: -; CDR3 DNA: TGTGCCAGCAGCCAAGGGGCAGGTCGCTACGAGCAGTACTTC; CDR3 protein: CASSQGAGRYEQYF
J gene: TRBJ1-3; clone size: -; V gene: TRBV14; CDR3 length: 13; D gene: -; CDR3 DNA: TGTGCCAGCAGCCAAGATCCCCGGACAGAGCTATATTTT; CDR3 protein: CASSQDPRTELYF
J gene: TRBJ2-1; clone size: -; V gene: TRBV15; CDR3 length: 16; D gene: TRBD2; CDR3 DNA: TGTGCCACCAGCAGCGAACTAGCGGGCTCCTACAATGAGCAGTTCTTC; CDR3 protein: CATSSELAGSYNEQFF
J gene: TRBJ1-5; clone size: -; V gene: TRBV21-1; CDR3 length: 15; D gene: -; CDR3 DNA: TGTGCCAGCAACCTCCTAGGACATCCCAATCAGCCCCAGCATTTT; CDR3 protein: CASNLLGHPNQPQHF
J gene: TRBJ1-5; clone size: few; V gene: TRBV6-1; CDR3 length: 20; D gene: TRBD1; CDR3 DNA: TGTGCCAGCAGTGATTTGCTTCTTTTCACAGGGGGCGGTAGCAATCAGCCCCAGCATTTT; CDR3 protein: CASSDLLLFTGGGSNQPQHF
J gene: TRBJ1-2; clone size: -; V gene: TRBV19; CDR3 length: 12; D gene: -; CDR3 DNA: TGTGCCGGCGGAGGACGGAACTATGGCTACACCTTC; CDR3 protein: CAGGGRNYGYTF
J gene: TRBJ2-5; clone size: -; V gene: TRBV3-1/TRBV3-2; CDR3 length: 16; D gene: TRBD2; CDR3 DNA: TGTGCCAGCAGTCGGACTAGCGGGGGTCTGGGGGAGACCCAGTACTTC; CDR3 protein: CASSRTSGGLGETQYF
J gene: TRBJ2-5; clone size: -; V gene: TRBV15; CDR3 length: 12; D gene: -; CDR3 DNA: TGTGCCACCAGGGGCAGTCAAGAGACCCAGTACTTC; CDR3 protein: CATRGSQETQYF
J gene: TRBJ1-1; clone size: -; V gene: TRBV11-2; CDR3 length: 15; D gene: -; CDR3 DNA: TGTGCCAGCAGCGCGGGGGCCAGGGAGGTTGGTGAAGCTTTCTTT; CDR3 protein: CASSAGAREVGEAFF
J gene: TRBJ1-1; clone size: -; V gene: TRBV24-1; CDR3 length: 16; D gene: TRBD1; CDR3 DNA: TGTGCCACCAGTGACGCGGGACAGGCTAAATACACTGAAGCTTTCTTT; CDR3 protein: CATSDAGQAKYTEAFF
J gene: TRBJ2-3; clone size: -; V gene: TRBV12-3/TRBV12-4; CDR3 length: 11; D gene: -; CDR3 DNA: TGTGCCAGCAGTGCGCCAGATACGCAGTATTTT; CDR3 protein: CASSAPDTQYF
J gene: TRBJ2-7; clone size: -; V gene: TRBV5-1; CDR3 length: 13; D gene: -; CDR3 DNA: TGCGCCAGCAGCCGGGACAACTCCTACGAGCAGTACTTC; CDR3 protein: CASSRDNSYEQYF
J gene: TRBJ1-1; clone size: -; V gene: TRBV7-9; CDR3 length: 14; D gene: -; CDR3 DNA: TGTGCCAGCAGCACGGGGGGAGCGCACACTGAAGCTTTCTTT; CDR3 protein: CASSTGGAHTEAFF
J gene: TRBJ2-1; clone size: many; V gene: TRBV10-3; CDR3 length: 17; D gene: TRBD2; CDR3 DNA: TGTGCCAGCACCGGGACTAGCGGGATTAGCTCCTACAATGAGCAGTTCTTC; CDR3 protein: CASTGTSGISSYNEQFF
J gene: TRBJ2-1; clone size: -; V gene: TRBV27; CDR3 length: 14; D gene: TRBD1; CDR3 DNA: TGTGCCAGTAAGACAGGGTTGGTCTACAATGAGCAGTTCTTC; CDR3 protein: CASKTGLVYNEQFF
J gene: TRBJ1-2; clone size: -; V gene: TRBV5-4; CDR3 length: 13; D gene: -; CDR3 DNA: TGTGCCAGCAGCTCCCAGGGTGTAGAAGGCTACACCTTC; CDR3 protein: CASSSQGVEGYTF
J gene: TRBJ1-2; clone size: few; V gene: TRBV9; CDR3 length: 14; D gene: -; CDR3 DNA: TGTGCCAGCAGCGTAGCAGGCGAGCCCTATGGCTACACCTTC; CDR3 protein: CASSVAGEPYGYTF
J gene: TRBJ2-1; clone size: -; V gene: TRBV28; CDR3 length: 15; D gene: TRBD2; CDR3 DNA: TGTGCCAGCAAGATCAGGTCTAGCGGTTACAATGAGCAGTTCTTC; CDR3 protein: CASKIRSSGYNEQFF
J gene: TRBJ2-7; clone size: -; V gene: TRBV27; CDR3 length: 14; D gene: TRBD1; CDR3 DNA: TGTGCCAGCAAACGGACAGGGTCTTTTGACGAGCAGTACTTC; CDR3 protein: CASKRTGSFDEQYF
J gene: TRBJ1-2; clone size: -; V gene: TRBV5-1; CDR3 length: 13; D gene: TRBD1; CDR3 DNA: TGCGCCAGCAGGCAGACAGGGGTAGAGGGCTACACCTTC; CDR3 protein: CASRQTGVEGYTF
J gene: TRBJ2-3; clone size: once; V gene: TRBV5-1; CDR3 length: 13; D gene: -; CDR3 DNA: TGCGCCAGCAGCTTGGGCATTGAGGCCGCGCAGTATTTT; CDR3 protein: CASSLGIEAAQYF